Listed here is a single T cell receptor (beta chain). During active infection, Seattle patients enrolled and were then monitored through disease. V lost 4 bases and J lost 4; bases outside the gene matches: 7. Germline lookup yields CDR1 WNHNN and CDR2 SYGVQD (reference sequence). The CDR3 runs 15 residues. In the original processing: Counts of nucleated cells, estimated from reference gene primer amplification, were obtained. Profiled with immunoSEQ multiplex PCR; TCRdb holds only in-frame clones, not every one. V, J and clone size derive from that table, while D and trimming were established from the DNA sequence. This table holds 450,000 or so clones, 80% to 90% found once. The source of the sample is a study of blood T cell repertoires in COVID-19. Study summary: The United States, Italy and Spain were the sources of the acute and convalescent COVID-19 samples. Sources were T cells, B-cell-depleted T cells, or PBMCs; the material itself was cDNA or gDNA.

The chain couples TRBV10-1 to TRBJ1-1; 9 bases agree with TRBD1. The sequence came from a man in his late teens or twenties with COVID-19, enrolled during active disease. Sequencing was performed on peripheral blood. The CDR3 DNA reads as TGCGCCAGCAGTGTCCGACAGGGGGATGGCACTGAAGCTTTCTTT. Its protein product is CASSVRQGDGTEAFF.